The present T cell receptor (beta chain) was sequenced within a study of blood T cell repertoires in COVID-19. Whole-study context: The study drew acute and convalescent COVID-19 samples from the United States, Italy and Spain. T cells, B-cell-depleted T cells, or PBMCs provided the cDNA or gDNA that served as material.

Enrolled during active infection, Seattle patients were then followed longitudinally. The CDR3 spans 14 residues. Trimming took 10 bases from V and 7 from J; bases not matched to a gene: 8. CDR1 is SGHTA and CDR2 is FQGNSA in the germline V gene. Sequencing used immunoSEQ multiplex PCR; TCRdb keeps in-frame clones, though not all of them. Among 35,000 to 40,000 clones, roughly 85% were seen once, and the ten largest hold approximately 4.5%. This chain links TRBV7-2 with TRBJ1-6; 9 positions agree with TRBD1. The TCR comes from a man aged 55 to 70 with COVID-19, enrolled during active disease. The sample comprised peripheral blood. The CDR3 spells CATYLGQGNSPLHF. The CDR3, as DNA: TGTGCCACCTACCTCGGACAGGGGAATTCACCCCTCCACTTT.